The clone carrying this T cell receptor (beta chain) was recorded once. Germline CDR1 is MDHEN and CDR2 is SYDVKM. The CDR3 is 14 residues long. Trimming cost V 5 bases and J 11 bases, with 21 bases left between them. This sample was taken from a study of cytomegalovirus exposure and HLA in healthy donors. The data were produced by immunoSEQ multiplex PCR, yet TCRdb's version contains in-frame clones alone and is incomplete. The data show 55,000 to 80,000 clones, 85% to 95% seen once. The rearrangement joins TRBV28 to TRBJ1-1; no definite D call. The TCR sequence derives from a woman between 18 and 29 years old in good health and CMV-seropositive. Specimen: PBMCs. The CDR3 sequence: CASSPLPVTEVAFF. The DNA of the CDR3 is TGTGCCAGCAGTCCCCTCCCGGTAACGGAGGTGGCTTTCTTT.